The clone carrying this TCR beta chain was picked up many times. Its antigen is unidentified. The data stem from a study of T cells in Graves' hyperthyroidism and ophthalmopathy. Study details: The initial diagnosis was the point when peripheral blood was collected, ahead of any treatment. Study findings and constraints: Also found in blood were most expanded thyroid clonotypes above 0.001. Stable hyperthyroidism was told apart from ophthalmopathy by a model built on 13 V-J features.

Amplified TCR beta CDR3 regions came from RNA transcripts. Researchers ran a first-round RT-PCR on the TCR CDR3 using the HTBI primer set. TCRdb itself ran the multiplex PCR reads through MiXCR, one entry per CDR3 protein. The repertoire consists of hundreds of thousands of distinct CDR3 sequences, with 11% to 15% occurring once and the leading ten covering 9.5% to 13%. Graves' hyperthyroidism showing no ophthalmopathy progression within 18 months was considered stable. The sample consisted of blood. The TCR was taken from a young woman with Graves' hyperthyroidism.

Here the CDR3 DNA reads TGTGCCAGCAGTGACTGGCAGGTCCCCTACGAGCAGTACTTC. Protein product: CASSDWQVPYEQYF. The gene calls are TRBV6-1 and TRBJ2-7; D gene ambiguous. The CDR3 is 14 residues long. Germline values: CDR1 MNHNS, CDR2 SASEGT. Trimming left V 3 bases short and J 2 bases short, with 11 bases between.